The clone carrying this T cell receptor (beta chain) was detected only a few times. The germline V gene has CDR1 LGHDT and CDR2 YNNKEL (reference sequence). V lost 6 bases, J lost 5 bases, and 10 bases lay in between. The CDR3 has 13 residues. TCRdb reanalysed the 5' RACE reads using MiXCR and keeps one entry per CDR3 protein. The profile shows 220,000 or so distinct CDR3 sequences, around 7% of them singletons. The data belong to a study of identical twins. These data were also filed under a second study, of yellow fever vaccine responses in identical twins.

The chain is built from TRBV3-1 and TRBJ1-4, with a possible D match to TRBD1 (5 bases). The sequencing input was memory (CD45RO+) T cells sorted from blood. This receptor was obtained from a young woman in good health. In DNA form, the CDR3 reads TGTGCCAGCAGAACGGGACGCAATGAAAAACTGTTTTTT. Its translation: CASRTGRNEKLFF.